This TCR beta chain was captured in a study of blood T cell repertoires in COVID-19. Overall study context: Donors in the United States, Italy and Spain gave samples during acute or convalescent COVID-19. PBMCs, B-cell-depleted T cells, or T cells were the source of the cDNA or gDNA that made up the material.

The CDR3 is 12 residues long. Per the germline V gene, CDR1 is DFQATT and CDR2 is SNEGSKA (reference sequence). Trimming left V 3 bases short and J 2 bases short, with 7 bases between. Original analysis: Amplification from reference gene primers served as the basis for estimated nucleated cell counts. Only in-frame clones appear in the TCRdb table, and some are missing; sequencing was by immunoSEQ multiplex PCR. The V and J calls and clone size are taken from that table; D and trimming were inferred from the DNA. The sample lists around 270,000 clones; approximately 86% were seen once. This TCR was sampled from a man aged 30-40 years with active or convalescent COVID-19. The sample comprised peripheral blood. The rearrangement links TRBV20-1 to TRBJ1-2; D gene uncertain. CDR3: CSASWPNYGYTF. CDR3 DNA: TGCAGTGCTAGTTGGCCAAACTATGGCTACACCTTC.